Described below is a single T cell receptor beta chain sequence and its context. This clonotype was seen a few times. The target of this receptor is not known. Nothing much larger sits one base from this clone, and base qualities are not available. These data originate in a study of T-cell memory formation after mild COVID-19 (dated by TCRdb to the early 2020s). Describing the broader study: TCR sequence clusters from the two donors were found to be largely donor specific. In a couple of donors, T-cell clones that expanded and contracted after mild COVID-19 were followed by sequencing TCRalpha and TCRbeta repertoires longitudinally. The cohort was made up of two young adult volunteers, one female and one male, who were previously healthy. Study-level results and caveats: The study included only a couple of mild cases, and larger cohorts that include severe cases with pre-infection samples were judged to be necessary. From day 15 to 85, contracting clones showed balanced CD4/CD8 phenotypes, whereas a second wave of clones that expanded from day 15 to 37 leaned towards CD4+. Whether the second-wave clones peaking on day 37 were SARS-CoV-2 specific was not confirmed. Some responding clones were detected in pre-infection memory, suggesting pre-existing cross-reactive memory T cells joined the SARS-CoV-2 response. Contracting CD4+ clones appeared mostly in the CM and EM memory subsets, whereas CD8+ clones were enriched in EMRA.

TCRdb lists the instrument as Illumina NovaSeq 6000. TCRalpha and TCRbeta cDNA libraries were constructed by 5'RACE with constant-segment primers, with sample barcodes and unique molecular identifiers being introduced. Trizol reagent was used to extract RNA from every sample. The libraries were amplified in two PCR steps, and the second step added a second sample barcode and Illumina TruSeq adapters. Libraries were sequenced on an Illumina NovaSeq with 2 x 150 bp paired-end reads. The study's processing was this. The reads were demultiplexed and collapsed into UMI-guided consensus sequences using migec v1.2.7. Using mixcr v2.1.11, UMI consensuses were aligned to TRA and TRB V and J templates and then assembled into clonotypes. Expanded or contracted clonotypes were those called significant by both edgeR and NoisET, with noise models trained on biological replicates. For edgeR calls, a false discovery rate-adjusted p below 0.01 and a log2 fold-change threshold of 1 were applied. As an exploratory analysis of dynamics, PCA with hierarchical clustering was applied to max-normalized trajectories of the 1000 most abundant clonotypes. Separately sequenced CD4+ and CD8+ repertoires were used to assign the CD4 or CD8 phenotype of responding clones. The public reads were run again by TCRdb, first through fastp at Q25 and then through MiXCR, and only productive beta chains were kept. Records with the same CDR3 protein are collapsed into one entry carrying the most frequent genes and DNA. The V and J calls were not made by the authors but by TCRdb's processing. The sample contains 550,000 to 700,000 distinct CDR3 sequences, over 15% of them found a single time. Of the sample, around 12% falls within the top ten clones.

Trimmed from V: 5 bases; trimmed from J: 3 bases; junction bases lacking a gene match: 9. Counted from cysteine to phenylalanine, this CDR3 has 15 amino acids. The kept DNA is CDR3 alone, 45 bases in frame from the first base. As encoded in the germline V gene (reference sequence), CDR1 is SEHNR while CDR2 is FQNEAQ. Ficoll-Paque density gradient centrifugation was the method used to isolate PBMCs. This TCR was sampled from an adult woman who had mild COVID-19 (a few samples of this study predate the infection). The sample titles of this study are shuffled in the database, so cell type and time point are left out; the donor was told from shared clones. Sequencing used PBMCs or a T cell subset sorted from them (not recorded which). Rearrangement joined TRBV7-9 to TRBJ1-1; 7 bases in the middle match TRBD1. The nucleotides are TGTGCCAGCAGCGCCCGACAGGGTAGGGACACTGAAGCTTTCTTT. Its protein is CASSARQGRDTEAFF.